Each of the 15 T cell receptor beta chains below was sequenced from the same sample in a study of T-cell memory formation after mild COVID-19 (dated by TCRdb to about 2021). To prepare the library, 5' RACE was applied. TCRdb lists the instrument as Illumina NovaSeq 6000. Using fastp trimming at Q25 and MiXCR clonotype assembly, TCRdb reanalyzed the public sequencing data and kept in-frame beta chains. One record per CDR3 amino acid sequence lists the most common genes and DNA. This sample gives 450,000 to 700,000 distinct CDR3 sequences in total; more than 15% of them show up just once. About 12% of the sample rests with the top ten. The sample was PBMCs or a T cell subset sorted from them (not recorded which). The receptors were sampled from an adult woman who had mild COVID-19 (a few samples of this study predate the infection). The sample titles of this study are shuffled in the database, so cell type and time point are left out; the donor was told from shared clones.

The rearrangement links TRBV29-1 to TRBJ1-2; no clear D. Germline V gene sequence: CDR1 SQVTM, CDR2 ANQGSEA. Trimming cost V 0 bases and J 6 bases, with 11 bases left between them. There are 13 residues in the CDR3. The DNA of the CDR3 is TGCAGCGTTGAAGAACTGGGAAGGGATGGCTACACCTTC. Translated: CSVEELGRDGYTF.

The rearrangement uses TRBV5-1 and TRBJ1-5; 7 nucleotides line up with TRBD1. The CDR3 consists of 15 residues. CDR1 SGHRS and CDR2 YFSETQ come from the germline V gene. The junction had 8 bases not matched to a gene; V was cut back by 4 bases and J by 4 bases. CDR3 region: CASSPSTGSNQPQHF. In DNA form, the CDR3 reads TGCGCCAGCAGCCCGTCGACAGGGAGTAATCAGCCCCAGCATTTT.

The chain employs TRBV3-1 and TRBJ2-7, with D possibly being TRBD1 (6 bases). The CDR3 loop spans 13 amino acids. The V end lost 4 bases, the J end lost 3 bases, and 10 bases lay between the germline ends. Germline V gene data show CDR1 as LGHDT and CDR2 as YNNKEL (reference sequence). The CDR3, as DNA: TGTGCCAGCAGCCTCGGACAGTTCTACGAGCAGTACTTC. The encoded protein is CASSLGQFYEQYF.

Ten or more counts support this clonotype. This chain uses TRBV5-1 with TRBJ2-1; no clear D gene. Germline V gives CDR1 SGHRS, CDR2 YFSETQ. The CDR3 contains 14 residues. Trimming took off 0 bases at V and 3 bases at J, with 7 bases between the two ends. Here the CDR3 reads CASSLEANYNEQFF. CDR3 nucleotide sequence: TGCGCCAGCAGCTTGGAAGCGAACTACAATGAGCAGTTCTTC.

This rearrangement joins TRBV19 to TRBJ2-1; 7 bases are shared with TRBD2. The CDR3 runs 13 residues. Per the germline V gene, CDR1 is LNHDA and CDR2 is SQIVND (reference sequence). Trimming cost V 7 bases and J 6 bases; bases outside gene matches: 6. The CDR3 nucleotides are TGTGCCAGTATGAGACTAGCAAGCAATGAGCAGTTCTTC. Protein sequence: CASMRLASNEQFF.

The CDR3 nucleotides read TGCAGCGTTGAAGACGGGACTAGCTCCCCGGGGACCCAGTACTTC. It codes for CSVEDGTSSPGTQYF. The chain links TRBV29-1 to TRBJ2-5, with TRBD2 matching over 9 bases. V lost 0 bases and J lost 7; bases outside the gene matches: 9. There are 15 residues in the CDR3. CDR1 SQVTM and CDR2 ANQGSEA come from the germline V gene. Using reference TRBV29-1 and TRBJ2-5 for the parts outside the CDR3, the full variable domain is SAVISQKPSRDICQRGTSLTIQCQVDSQVTMMFWYRQQPGQSLTLIATANQGSEATYESGFVIDKFPISRPNLTFSTLTVSNMSPEDSSIYLCSVEDGTSSPGTQYFGPGTRLLVL.

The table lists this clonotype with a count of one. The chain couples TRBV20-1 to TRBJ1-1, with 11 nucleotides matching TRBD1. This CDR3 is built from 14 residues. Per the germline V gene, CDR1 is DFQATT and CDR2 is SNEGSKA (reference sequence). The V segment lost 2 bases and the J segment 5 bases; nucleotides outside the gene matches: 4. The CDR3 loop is CSARTDRGQTEAFF. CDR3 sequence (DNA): TGCAGTGCTAGAACGGACAGGGGGCAAACTGAAGCTTTCTTT.

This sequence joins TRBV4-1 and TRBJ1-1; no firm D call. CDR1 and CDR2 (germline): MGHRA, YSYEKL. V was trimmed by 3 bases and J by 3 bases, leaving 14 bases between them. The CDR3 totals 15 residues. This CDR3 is CASSQQGGTYTEAFF. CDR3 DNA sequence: TGCGCCAGCAGCCAGCAAGGTGGCACCTACACTGAAGCTTTCTTT.

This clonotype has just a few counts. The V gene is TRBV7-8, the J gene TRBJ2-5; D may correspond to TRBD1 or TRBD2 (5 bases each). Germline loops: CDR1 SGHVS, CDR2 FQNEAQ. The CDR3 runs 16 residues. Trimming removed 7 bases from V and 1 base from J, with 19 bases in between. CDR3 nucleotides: TGTGCCAGCACCCTCAGCTCCATCGGGGCCCAAGAGACCCAGTACTTC. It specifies CASTLSSIGAQETQYF.

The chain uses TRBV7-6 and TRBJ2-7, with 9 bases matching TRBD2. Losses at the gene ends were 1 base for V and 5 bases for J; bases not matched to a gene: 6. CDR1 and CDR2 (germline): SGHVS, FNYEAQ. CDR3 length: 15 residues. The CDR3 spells CASSLDGASGNEQYF. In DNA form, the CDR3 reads TGTGCCAGCAGCTTAGACGGTGCTAGCGGGAACGAGCAGTACTTC.

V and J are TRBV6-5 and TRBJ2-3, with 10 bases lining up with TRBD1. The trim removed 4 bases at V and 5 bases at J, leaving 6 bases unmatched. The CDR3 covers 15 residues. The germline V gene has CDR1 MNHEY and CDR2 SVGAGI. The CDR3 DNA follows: TGTGCCAGCAGTTCTGACAGGGGGCAGGGAGATACGCAGTATTTT. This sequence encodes CASSSDRGQGDTQYF.

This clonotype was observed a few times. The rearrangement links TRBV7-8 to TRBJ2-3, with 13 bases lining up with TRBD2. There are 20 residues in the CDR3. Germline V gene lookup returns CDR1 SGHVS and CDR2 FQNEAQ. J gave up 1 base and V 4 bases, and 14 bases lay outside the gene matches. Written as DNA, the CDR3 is TGTGCCAGCAGCTCATCTATTGGACTAGCGGGGGTTCGGGGCACAGATACGCAGTATTTT. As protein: CASSSSIGLAGVRGTDTQYF.

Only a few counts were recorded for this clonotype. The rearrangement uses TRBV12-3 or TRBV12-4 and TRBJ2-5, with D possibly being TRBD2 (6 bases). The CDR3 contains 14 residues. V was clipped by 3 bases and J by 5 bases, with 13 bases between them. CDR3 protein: CASSFGGDSETQYF. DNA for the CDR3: TGTGCCAGCAGTTTCGGTGGGGACTCGGAGACCCAGTACTTC.

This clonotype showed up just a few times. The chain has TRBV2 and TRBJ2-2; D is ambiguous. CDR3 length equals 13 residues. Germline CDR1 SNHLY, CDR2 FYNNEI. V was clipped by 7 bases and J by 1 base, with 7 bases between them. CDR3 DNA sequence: TGTGCCAGCACCCTCGAGAACACCGGGGAGCTGTTTTTT. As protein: CASTLENTGELFF.

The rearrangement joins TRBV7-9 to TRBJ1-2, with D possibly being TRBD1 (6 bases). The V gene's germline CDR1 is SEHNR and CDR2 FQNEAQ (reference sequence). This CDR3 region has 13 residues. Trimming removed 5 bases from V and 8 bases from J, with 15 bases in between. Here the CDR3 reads CASSRTEGEGYTF. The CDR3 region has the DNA TGTGCCAGCAGCCGAACTGAGGGGGAGGGCTACACCTTC.